The entry below describes one T cell receptor (beta chain). This clone's antigen is unknown. It has no much larger one-base neighbor in the sample; base qualities were not kept. These data originate in a study of Tregs in tolerant kidney transplant recipients (dated by TCRdb to between 2018 and 2020). A note on the overall study: The study applied TCRbeta sequencing to find donor-specific regulatory T cells before combined kidney and bone marrow transplantation and then followed those same cells after transplant. TCRbeta repertoire sequencing was used in a few healthy controls to compare several ways of expanding Tregs specific for an allogeneic donor. Paper-wide results and their limitations: The most biologically relevant and donor-specific TCRbeta repertoire appeared to be identified by expanding Tregs with activated donor B cells. Because only a small number of patients were included, the study had limitations, and the results will need to be validated in larger populations as well as under other immunosuppression protocols. Biological reproducibility was not examined directly, but technical replication error appeared to be minimal.

Genomic DNA was extracted from sorted cells with the QIAGEN DNeasy Blood and Tissue Kit for TCRbeta CDR3 sequencing. Through immunoSEQ, high-throughput TCRbeta CDR3 sequencing was done commercially, including PCR amplification with internal controls and bias correction. From the authors' description of their analysis: Unique productive TCRbeta sequences were defined by CDR3 nucleotide sequence where primers matched, and otherwise by CDR3 amino acid sequence together with Vbeta and Jbeta genes. To correct sorting error, sequences shared between sorted populations at a frequency ratio of 2:1 or less were removed; the rest were assigned to the higher population. A sequence was defined as donor-reactive if the sequence was expanded at least 5-fold in CFSE-low cells compared with unstimulated cells and had a frequency of at least 0.01% in CFSE-low cells. Jensen-Shannon divergence, calculated on the top 100 TCRbeta sequences ranked by frequency, was used to quantify repertoire divergence. For samples with multiple sequencing runs, sorting error was corrected separately for each run before the runs were pooled. TCRdb provides this immuneACCESS table in a form limited to in-frame rearrangements. Some clones are lacking; in checked studies, under half of them reflect an unresolved V gene, and why the rest are absent is not known. That table supplies the V and J calls and clone size; D and trimming were determined from the DNA. For this sample there are 200,000 to 300,000 clones; about 80% appear just once. Around 0.6% of the sample lies in the top ten.

Unstimulated Tregs (CD4+CD25+CD127-), CD4+ non-Tregs (CD4+CD25-), CD4 and CD8 cells were FACS-sorted from thawed PBMCs. Healthy control blood came either as purchased buffy coats or from healthy volunteers. Healthy control blood was processed to PBMCs by Ficoll density gradient and cryopreserved, and patient PBMCs were collected before and after transplant. The V and J ends are trimmed by 5 bases and 6 bases, leaving 19 bases between them. From the germline V gene, CDR1 is MNHEY and CDR2 is SVGAGI. Including cysteine and phenylalanine, the CDR3 has 15 amino acids. Only CDR3 DNA is held: 45 bases, read in frame from base 1.

The chain is assembled from TRBV6-5 and TRBJ1-1, with no D gene named confidently. The sequenced sample was CD4+ T cells from blood. The sequence derives from a human donor in good health. The DNA sequence is given as TGTGCCAGCAGTCCGCGGGTGGGAGGTAGCCCTGAAGCTTTCTTT. Translated, this is CASSPRVGGSPEAFF.